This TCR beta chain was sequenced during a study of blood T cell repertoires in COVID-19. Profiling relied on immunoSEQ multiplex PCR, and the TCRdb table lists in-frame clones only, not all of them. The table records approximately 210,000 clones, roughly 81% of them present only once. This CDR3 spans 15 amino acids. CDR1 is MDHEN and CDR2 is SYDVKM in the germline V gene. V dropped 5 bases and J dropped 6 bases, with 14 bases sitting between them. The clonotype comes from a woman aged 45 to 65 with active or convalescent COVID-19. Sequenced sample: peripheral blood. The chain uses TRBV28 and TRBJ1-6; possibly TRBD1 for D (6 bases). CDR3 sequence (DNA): TGTGCCAGCAGTATTGTAGGGGGATTTAATTCACCCCTCCACTTT. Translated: CASSIVGGFNSPLHF.